The 21 T cell receptor beta chains below come from one sample, sequenced in a study of shared clonotypes between healthy human individuals. Sequencing used immunoSEQ multiplex PCR; TCRdb keeps in-frame clones, though not all of them. The sample shows hundreds of thousands of clones, 73% of them seen only once. Sequenced: memory CD4+ T cells sorted from blood. Specified subset: CD45RA-negative fraction. These receptor sequences come from a woman aged 25 to 45 in good health.

The table lists this clone with a count of one. The same CDR3 arises from other DNA sequences in this sample as well. V gene TRBV6-1 combines with J gene TRBJ1-5; D gene ambiguous. The germline gives CDR1 MNHNS, CDR2 SASEGT. This CDR3 is 12 amino acids long. V was cut by 2 bases and J by 5 bases, with 4 bases left in between. CDR3 in DNA: TGTGCCAGCAGTGAACTACATCAGCCCCAGCATTTT. Translating it yields CASSELHQPQHF.

This clone turned up a few times. J is TRBJ2-7 and V is TRBV19, with no clear D. CDR1 is LNHDA and CDR2 is SQIVND in the germline V gene (reference sequence). The CDR3 runs 13 residues. Trimming removed 9 bases at V and 1 base at J, with 13 bases between. The CDR3 here is CARPAGCSYEQYF. The CDR3 nucleotides read TGTGCCAGGCCGGCCGGCTGTTCCTACGAGCAGTACTTC. The whole variable domain, remainder taken from reference TRBV19 and TRBJ2-7, is DGGITQSPKYLFRKEGQNVTLSCEQNLNHDAMYWYRQDPGQGLRLIYYSQIVNDFQKGDIAEGYSVSREKKESFPLTVTSAQKNPTAFYLCARPAGCSYEQYFGPGTRLTVT.

DNA for the CDR3: TGTGCCAGCAGTGAACAAGCCCCTAGCACAGATACGCAGTATTTT. Translated, it gives CASSEQAPSTDTQYF. The chain is built from TRBV6-1 and TRBJ2-3; D uncertain. The CDR3 extends over 15 amino acids. Trimming took 2 bases from V and 0 from J, leaving 9 bases between them. Germline CDR1 and CDR2: MNHNS and SASEGT.

The chain carries TRBV19 and TRBJ2-6, with D hard to call. V was trimmed by 1 base and J by 2 bases, leaving 6 bases between them. The CDR3 is made up of 15 amino acids. The germline V gene has CDR1 LNHDA and CDR2 SQIVND (reference sequence). This chain's CDR3 is CASSIGITGANVLTF. For the CDR3, the DNA is TGTGCCAGTAGTATAGGCATCACTGGGGCCAACGTCCTGACTTTC.

This sequence joins TRBV28 and TRBJ2-7; the D is unclear. Germline values: CDR1 MDHEN, CDR2 SYDVKM. There are 11 residues in the CDR3. The V end was cut by 5 bases, the J end by 3 bases, with 5 bases between. CDR3 DNA: TGTGCCAGCAGTCGAATCTACGAGCAGTACTTC. This codes for CASSRIYEQYF. Together with reference TRBV28 and TRBJ2-7, the CDR3 gives the full variable domain: DVKVTQSSRYLVKRTGEKVFLECVQDMDHENMFWYRQDPGLGLRLIYFSYDVKMKEKGDIPEGYSVSREKKERFSLILESASTNQTSMYLCASSRIYEQYFGPGTRLTVT.

This clone has more than one count but fewer than ten. This chain uses TRBV2 with TRBJ1-1, with unresolved D. Germline values: CDR1 SNHLY, CDR2 FYNNEI. The CDR3 has 12 residues. V lost 7 bases, J lost 1 base, and 7 bases lay in between. The CDR3 coding sequence is TGTGCCAGCAAATTGACGAACACTGAAGCTTTCTTT. It specifies CASKLTNTEAFF. Based on the CDR3 plus reference TRBV2 and TRBJ1-1, the full variable domain is EPEVTQTPSHQVTQMGQEVILRCVPISNHLYFYWYRQILGQKVEFLVSFYNNEISEKSEIFDDQFSVERPDGSNFTLKIRSTKLEDSAMYFCASKLTNTEAFFGQGTRLTVV.

The V gene is TRBV2, the J gene TRBJ2-1, with D perhaps TRBD1 (5 bases). The V and J ends lost 6 bases and 0 bases respectively, with 15 bases between them. This CDR3 is 16 amino acids long. Germline CDR1 is SNHLY and CDR2 is FYNNEI. CDR3 nucleotides: TGTGCCAGCAGACCCCTAGAGCAGGGCTCCTACAATGAGCAGTTCTTC. Its translation: CASRPLEQGSYNEQFF. Supplemented by reference TRBV2 and TRBJ2-1, the full variable domain reads EPEVTQTPSHQVTQMGQEVILRCVPISNHLYFYWYRQILGQKVEFLVSFYNNEISEKSEIFDDQFSVERPDGSNFTLKIRSTKLEDSAMYFCASRPLEQGSYNEQFFGPGTRLTVL.

This rearrangement joins TRBV11-2 to TRBJ2-7, with 8 bases lining up with TRBD1. V shed 3 bases, J shed 2 bases, and the junction held 3 bases outside the gene matches. This CDR3 has 14 residues. Germline V gene data show CDR1 as SGHAT and CDR2 as FQNNGV. In nucleotides, the CDR3 is TGTGCCAGCAGCTTCGACAGGGGCACCTACGAGCAGTACTTC. It specifies CASSFDRGTYEQYF. The variable domain in full, completed from reference TRBV11-2 and TRBJ2-7, reads EAGVAQSPRYKIIEKRQSVAFWCNPISGHATLYWYQQILGQGPKLLIQFQNNGVVDDSQLPKDRFSAERLKGVDSTLKIQPAKLEDSAVYLCASSFDRGTYEQYFGPGTRLTVT.

This clone turned up a few times. The chain employs TRBV14 and TRBJ2-3; D may be TRBD1 or TRBD2 (5 bases each). The ends were cut back, 4 bases at V and 3 bases at J, with 14 bases in the middle. This CDR3 comprises 15 residues. Looked up from germline, CDR1 is SGHDN and CDR2 is FVKESK. The DNA of the CDR3 is TGTGCCAGCAGCCCAGAGGGGTATTGGACAGATACGCAGTATTTT. Translated, it gives CASSPEGYWTDTQYF. The whole variable domain, remainder taken from reference TRBV14 and TRBJ2-3, is EAGVTQFPSHSVIEKGQTVTLRCDPISGHDNLYWYRRVMGKEIKFLLHFVKESKQDESGMPNNRFLAERTGGTYSTLKVQPAELEDSGVYFCASSPEGYWTDTQYFGPGTRLTVL.

This clone was detected only a few times. The chain recombines TRBV7-2 with TRBJ2-7; 8 bases fit TRBD2. The V gene end was trimmed by 3 bases and the J gene end by 6 bases; junction bases not matched to a gene: 13. The CDR3 loop spans 16 amino acids. Looked up from germline, CDR1 is SGHTA and CDR2 is FQGNSA. The CDR3 here is CASSFLLAASAGEQYF. DNA for the CDR3: TGTGCCAGCAGCTTCCTACTAGCGGCCTCAGCTGGCGAGCAGTACTTC.

This clone has at least ten counts. This chain joins TRBV27 and TRBJ2-1; TRBD2 agrees at 8 bases. Germline V gene lookup returns CDR1 MNHEY and CDR2 SMNVEV (reference sequence). The length of the CDR3 is 15 residues. V was clipped by 5 bases and J by 4 bases; unmatched bases: 7. In DNA, the CDR3 is TGTGCCAGCAGTGGCAGCGGGAGTGGGTACAATGAGCAGTTCTTC. Residues: CASSGSGSGYNEQFF.

The genes are TRBV6-5 and TRBJ1-1; 8 nucleotides agree with TRBD1. The CDR3 is 15 residues long. With 4 bases clipped from V and 11 bases from J, the junction kept 15 bases outside the gene matches. The germline gives CDR1 MNHEY, CDR2 SVGAGI. CDR3 DNA sequence: TGTGCCAGCAGTTCCACCTACGGACAGGGCTTCGAGGCTTTCTTT. Translation gives CASSSTYGQGFEAFF.

The chain recombines TRBV5-1 with TRBJ2-1; 7 bases agree with TRBD2. The CDR3 loop spans 12 amino acids. Germline-derived CDR1 and CDR2 are SGHRS and YFSETQ. Losses at the gene ends were 4 bases for V and 6 bases for J; bases not matched to a gene: 1. CDR3 in amino acids: CASSGLGNEQFF. The CDR3 DNA follows: TGCGCCAGCAGCGGACTAGGCAATGAGCAGTTCTTC.

In this sample, this clone turned up once. The chain is built from TRBV5-1 and TRBJ2-1; 8 bases are a match to TRBD2. Germline-derived CDR1 and CDR2 are SGHRS and YFSETQ. This CDR3 contains 12 residues. Losses at the gene ends were 4 bases for V and 10 bases for J; bases not matched to a gene: 4. Here the CDR3 reads CASSPLAGEQFF. Written as DNA, the CDR3 is TGCGCCAGCAGCCCCTTAGCGGGAGAGCAGTTCTTC.

Concerning this clone: This sequence may be a read error, since a much larger clone differs from it by one base. Other DNA sequences in the same sample also yield this CDR3. The rearrangement links TRBV7-8 to TRBJ1-4, with 8 bases lining up with TRBD1. V dropped 5 bases and J dropped 7; count of bases not matched to a gene: 9. Germline values: CDR1 SGHVS, CDR2 FQNEAQ. The length of the CDR3 is 15 residues. DNA of the CDR3: TGTGCCAGCAGCCCACTGGACAGGGAAAGTGAAAAACTGTTTTTT. It yields the protein CASSPLDRESEKLFF.

The J gene is TRBJ1-2, the V gene TRBV19; TRBD1 matches 11 bases. This CDR3 contains 16 residues. V was clipped by 4 bases and J by 4 bases; unmatched bases: 8. Looked up from germline, CDR1 is LNHDA and CDR2 is SQIVND (reference sequence). In DNA, the CDR3 is TGTGCCAGTAGTAGGACAGGGGGCGCTTCCGGCTATGGCTACACCTTC. Translated, it gives CASSRTGGASGYGYTF.

This sequence joins TRBV7-2 and TRBJ1-5; the D is unclear. Trimming removed 2 bases from V and 6 bases from J, with 8 bases in between. Per germline, CDR1 SGHTA and CDR2 FQGNSA. The CDR3 covers 13 residues. This CDR3 is CASSLYPFQPQHF. The CDR3 bases are TGTGCCAGCAGCTTATACCCGTTTCAGCCCCAGCATTTT.

V and J are TRBV5-1 and TRBJ2-1, with D unresolved. Germline CDR1 and CDR2: SGHRS and YFSETQ. The V end lost 4 bases, the J end lost 7 bases, and 9 bases lay between the germline ends. CDR3 size: 12 residues. The CDR3 here is CASSLEWNEQFF. CDR3 coding DNA: TGCGCCAGCAGCCTTGAATGGAATGAGCAGTTCTTC.

For the CDR3, the DNA is TGCAGCGGGGGGCTCGGCCAAAACAGCGAGCAGTTCTTC. This encodes CSGGLGQNSEQFF. J is TRBJ2-1 and V is TRBV29-1; a weak D match, TRBD1 (6 bases). CDR1 and CDR2 from the germline V gene are SQVTM and ANQGSEA. V was clipped by 7 bases and J by 10 bases, with 20 bases between them. The CDR3 totals 13 residues.

This chain joins TRBV30 and TRBJ1-4; D is undetermined. V was shortened by 5 bases and J by 2 bases, with 9 bases between the two germline ends. The CDR3 has 13 amino acids. Germline assignment: CDR1 GTSNPN and CDR2 SVGIG (reference sequence). DNA of the CDR3: TGTGCCTGGGGGGTGGGCACTAATGAAAAACTGTTTTTT. Amino acids: CAWGVGTNEKLFF. The full variable domain, with the rest looked up from reference TRBV30 and TRBJ1-4, is SQTIHQWPATLVQPVGSPLSLECTVEGTSNPNLYWYRQAAGRGLQLLFYSVGIGQISSEVPQNLSASRPQDRQFILSSKKLLLSDSGFYLCAWGVGTNEKLFFGSGTQLSVL.

The rearrangement links TRBV19 to TRBJ1-2, with 7 positions matching TRBD1. The CDR3 totals 13 residues. Per the germline V gene, CDR1 is LNHDA and CDR2 is SQIVND (reference sequence). V lost 8 bases, J lost 4 bases, and 7 bases stayed unmatched. CDR3 loop: CASSPPGGYGYTF. As DNA, the CDR3 is TGTGCCAGTTCCCCCCCAGGGGGCTATGGCTACACCTTC.